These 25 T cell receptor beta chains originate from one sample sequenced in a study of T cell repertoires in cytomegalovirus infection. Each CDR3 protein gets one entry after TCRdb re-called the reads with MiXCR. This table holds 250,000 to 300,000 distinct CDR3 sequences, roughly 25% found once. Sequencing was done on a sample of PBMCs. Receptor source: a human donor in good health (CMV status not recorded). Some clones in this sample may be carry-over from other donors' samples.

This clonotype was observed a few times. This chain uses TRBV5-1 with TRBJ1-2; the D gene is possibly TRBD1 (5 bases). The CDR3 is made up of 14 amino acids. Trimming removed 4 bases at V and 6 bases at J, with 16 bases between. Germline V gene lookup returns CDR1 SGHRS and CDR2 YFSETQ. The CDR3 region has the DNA TGCGCCAGCAGCCGGACGGGGGATAAAAATGGCTACACCTTC. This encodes CASSRTGDKNGYTF.

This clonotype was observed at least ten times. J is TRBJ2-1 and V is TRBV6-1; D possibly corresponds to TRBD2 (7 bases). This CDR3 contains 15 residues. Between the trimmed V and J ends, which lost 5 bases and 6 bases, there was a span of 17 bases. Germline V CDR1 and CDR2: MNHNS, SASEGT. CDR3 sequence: CASSSSAGHLNEQFF. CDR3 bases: TGTGCCAGCAGTTCATCAGCGGGACATCTCAATGAGCAGTTCTTC.

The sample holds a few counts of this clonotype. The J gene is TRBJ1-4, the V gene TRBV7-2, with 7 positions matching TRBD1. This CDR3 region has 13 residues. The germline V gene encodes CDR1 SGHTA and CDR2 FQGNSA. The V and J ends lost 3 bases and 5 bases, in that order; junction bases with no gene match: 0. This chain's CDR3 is CASSLDRNEKLFF. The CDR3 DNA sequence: TGTGCCAGCAGCTTGGACAGGAATGAAAAACTGTTTTTT.

The CDR3, as DNA: TGCGCCAGCAGCTTGCGGACTAGCGGGGGCTACGAGCAGTACTTC. Translation: CASSLRTSGGYEQYF. V is TRBV5-1 and J is TRBJ2-7, with TRBD2 identical over 13 bases. The CDR3 extends over 15 amino acids. The V gene's germline CDR1 is SGHRS and CDR2 YFSETQ. Trimming at V came to 1 base and at J to 3 bases, leaving 1 base not matched to a gene.

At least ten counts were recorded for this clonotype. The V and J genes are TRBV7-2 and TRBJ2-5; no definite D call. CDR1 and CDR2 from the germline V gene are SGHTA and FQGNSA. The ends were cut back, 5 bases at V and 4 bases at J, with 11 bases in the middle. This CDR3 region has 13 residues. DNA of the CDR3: TGTGCCAGCAGCCCGAGAATGGGAGAGACCCAGTACTTC. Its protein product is CASSPRMGETQYF.

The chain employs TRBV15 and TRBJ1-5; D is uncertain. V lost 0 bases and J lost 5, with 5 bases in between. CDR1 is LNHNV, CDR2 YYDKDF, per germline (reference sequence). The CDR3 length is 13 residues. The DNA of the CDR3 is TGTGCCACCAGCAGAGAATTGTATCAGCCCCAGCATTTT. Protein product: CATSRELYQPQHF.

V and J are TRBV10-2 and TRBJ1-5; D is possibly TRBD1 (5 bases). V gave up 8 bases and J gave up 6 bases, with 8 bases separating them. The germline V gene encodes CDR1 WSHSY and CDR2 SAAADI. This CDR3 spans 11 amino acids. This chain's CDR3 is CASGGVQPQHF. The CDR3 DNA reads TGCGCCAGCGGAGGGGTTCAGCCCCAGCATTTT.

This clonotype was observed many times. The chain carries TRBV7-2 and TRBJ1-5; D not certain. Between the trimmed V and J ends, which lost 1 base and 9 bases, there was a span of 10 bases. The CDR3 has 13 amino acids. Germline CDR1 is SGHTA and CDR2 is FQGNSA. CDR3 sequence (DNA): TGTGCCAGCAGCTTAGGGGAGATCAGGCCCCAGCATTTT. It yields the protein CASSLGEIRPQHF.

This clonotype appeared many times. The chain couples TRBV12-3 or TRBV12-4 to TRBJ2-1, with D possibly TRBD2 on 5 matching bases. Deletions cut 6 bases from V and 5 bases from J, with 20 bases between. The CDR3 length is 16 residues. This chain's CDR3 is CASSPIEWERNNEQFF. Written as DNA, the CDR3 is TGTGCCAGCAGCCCCATCGAGTGGGAGCGAAACAATGAGCAGTTCTTC.

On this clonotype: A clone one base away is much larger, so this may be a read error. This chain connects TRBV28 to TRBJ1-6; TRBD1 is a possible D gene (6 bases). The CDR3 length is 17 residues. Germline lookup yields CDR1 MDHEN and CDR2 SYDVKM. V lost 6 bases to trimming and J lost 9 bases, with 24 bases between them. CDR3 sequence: CASSKPRTVYIGSPLHF. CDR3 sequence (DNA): TGTGCCAGCAGCAAACCCAGGACAGTCTATATAGGTTCACCCCTCCACTTT. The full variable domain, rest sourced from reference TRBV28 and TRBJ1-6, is DVKVTQSSRYLVKRTGEKVFLECVQDMDHENMFWYRQDPGLGLRLIYFSYDVKMKEKGDIPEGYSVSREKKERFSLILESASTNQTSMYLCASSKPRTVYIGSPLHFGNGTRLTVT.

The CDR3 coding sequence is TGCGCCAGCTTTCTCCGGGAGCCCCTAACAGATACGCAGTATTTT. The encoded protein is CASFLREPLTDTQYF. The rearrangement joins TRBV5-1 to TRBJ2-3; D possibly corresponds to TRBD2 (6 bases). Trimming stripped 7 bases from V and 3 bases from J, with 18 bases between. The CDR3 runs 15 residues. Germline CDR1 and CDR2: SGHRS and YFSETQ.

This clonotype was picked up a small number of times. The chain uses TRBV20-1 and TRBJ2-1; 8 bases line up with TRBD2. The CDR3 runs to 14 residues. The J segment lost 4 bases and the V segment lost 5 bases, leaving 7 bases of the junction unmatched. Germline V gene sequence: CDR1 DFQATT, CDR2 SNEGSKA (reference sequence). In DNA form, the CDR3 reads TGCAGTGCTCGAACTAGCGGAGATTACAATGAGCAGTTCTTC. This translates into CSARTSGDYNEQFF.

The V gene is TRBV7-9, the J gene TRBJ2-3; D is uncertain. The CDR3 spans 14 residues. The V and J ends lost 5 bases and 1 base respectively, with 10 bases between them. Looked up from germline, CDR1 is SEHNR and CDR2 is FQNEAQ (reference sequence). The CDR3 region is CASSATLGTDTQYF. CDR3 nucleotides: TGTGCCAGCAGCGCGACCCTTGGCACAGATACGCAGTATTTT.

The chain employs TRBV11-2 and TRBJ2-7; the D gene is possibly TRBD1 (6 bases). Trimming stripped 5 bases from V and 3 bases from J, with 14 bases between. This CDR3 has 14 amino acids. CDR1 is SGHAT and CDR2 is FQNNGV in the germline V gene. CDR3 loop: CASSHGTWLYEQYF. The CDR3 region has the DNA TGTGCCAGCAGCCACGGGACATGGCTCTACGAGCAGTACTTC.

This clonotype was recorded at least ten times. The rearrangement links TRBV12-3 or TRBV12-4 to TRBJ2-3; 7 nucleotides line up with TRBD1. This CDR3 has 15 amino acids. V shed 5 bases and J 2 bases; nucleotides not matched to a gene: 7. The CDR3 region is CASSPGQTFTDTQYF. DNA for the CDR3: TGTGCCAGCAGTCCGGGACAGACCTTCACAGATACGCAGTATTTT.

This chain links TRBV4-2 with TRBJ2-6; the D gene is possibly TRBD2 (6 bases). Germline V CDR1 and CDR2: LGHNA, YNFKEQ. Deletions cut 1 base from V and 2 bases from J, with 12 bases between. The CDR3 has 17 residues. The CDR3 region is CASSQGRGNAGANVLTF. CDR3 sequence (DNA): TGTGCCAGCAGCCAAGGCCGGGGGAACGCTGGGGCCAACGTCCTGACTTTC.

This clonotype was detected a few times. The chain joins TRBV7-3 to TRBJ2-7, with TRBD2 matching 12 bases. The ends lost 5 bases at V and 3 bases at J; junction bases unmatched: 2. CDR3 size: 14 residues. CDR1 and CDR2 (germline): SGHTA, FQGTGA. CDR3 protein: CASSPTSGGYEQYF. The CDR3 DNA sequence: TGTGCCAGCAGCCCGACTAGCGGGGGCTACGAGCAGTACTTC.

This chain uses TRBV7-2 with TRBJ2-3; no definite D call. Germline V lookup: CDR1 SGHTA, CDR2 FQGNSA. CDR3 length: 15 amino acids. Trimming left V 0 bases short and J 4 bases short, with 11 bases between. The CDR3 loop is CASSLAGIVPDTQYF. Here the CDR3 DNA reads TGTGCCAGCAGCTTAGCGGGTATCGTCCCAGATACGCAGTATTTT.

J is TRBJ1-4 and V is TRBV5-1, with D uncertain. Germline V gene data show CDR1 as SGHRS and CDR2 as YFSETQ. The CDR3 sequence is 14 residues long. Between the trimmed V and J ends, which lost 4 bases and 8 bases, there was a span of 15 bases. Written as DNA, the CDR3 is TGCGCCAGCAGCCCCCAGACCCTTGGGGAAAAACTGTTTTTT. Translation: CASSPQTLGEKLFF.

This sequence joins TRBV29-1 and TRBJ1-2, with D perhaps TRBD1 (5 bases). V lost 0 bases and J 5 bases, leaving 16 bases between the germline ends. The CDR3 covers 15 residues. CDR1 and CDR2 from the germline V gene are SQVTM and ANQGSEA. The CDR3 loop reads CSVEDPRTWMYGYTF. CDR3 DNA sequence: TGCAGCGTTGAAGATCCGAGGACATGGATGTATGGCTACACCTTC.

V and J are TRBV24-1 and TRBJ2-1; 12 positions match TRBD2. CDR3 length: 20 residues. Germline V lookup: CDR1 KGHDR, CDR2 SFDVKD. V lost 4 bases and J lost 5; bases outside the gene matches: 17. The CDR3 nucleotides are TGTGCCACCAGTGACCCCCTCTCTAGCGGGAGGGCCCCCTCGCACAATGAGCAGTTCTTC. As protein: CATSDPLSSGRAPSHNEQFF.

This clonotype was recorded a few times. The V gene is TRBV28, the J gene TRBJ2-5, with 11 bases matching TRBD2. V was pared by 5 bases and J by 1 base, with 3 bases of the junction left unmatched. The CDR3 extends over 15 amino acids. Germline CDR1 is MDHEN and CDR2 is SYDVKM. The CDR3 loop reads CASSPLAGGQETQYF. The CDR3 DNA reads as TGTGCCAGCAGTCCTCTAGCGGGAGGCCAAGAGACCCAGTACTTC.

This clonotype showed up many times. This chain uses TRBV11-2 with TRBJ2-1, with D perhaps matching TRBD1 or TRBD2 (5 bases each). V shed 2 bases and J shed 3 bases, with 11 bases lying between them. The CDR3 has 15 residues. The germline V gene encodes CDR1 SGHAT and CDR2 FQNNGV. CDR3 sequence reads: CASSLTGTVYNEQFF. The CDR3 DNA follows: TGTGCCAGCAGCTTAACCGGGACGGTCTACAATGAGCAGTTCTTC.

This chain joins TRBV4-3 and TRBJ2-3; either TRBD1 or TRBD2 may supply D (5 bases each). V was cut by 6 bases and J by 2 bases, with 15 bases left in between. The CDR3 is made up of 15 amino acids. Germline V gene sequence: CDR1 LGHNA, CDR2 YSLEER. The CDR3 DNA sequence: TGCGCCAGCAGTCGCTGGAGAGGGACCACAGATACGCAGTATTTT. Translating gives CASSRWRGTTDTQYF.

The CDR3 DNA sequence: TGTGCCAGCAGTTTCTTCGGTGGGGGACAGCCCCAGCATTTT. Protein sequence: CASSFFGGGQPQHF. The V call is TRBV28, the J call TRBJ1-5; weak D call: TRBD1 (5 bases). Germline loops: CDR1 MDHEN, CDR2 SYDVKM. The length of the CDR3 is 14 residues. V lost 3 bases, J lost 7 bases, and 13 bases lay in between.